The 17 T cell receptor beta chains presented below share a single source sample, sequenced in a study of T cells of healthy individuals. TCRdb re-analysed the 5' RACE reads in MiXCR, keeping a single row per CDR3 protein. The table has roughly 87,000 distinct CDR3 sequences, roughly a sixth seen once. Receptors were obtained from a human donor in good health.

The chain is built from TRBV4-3 and TRBJ1-4; 10 nucleotides align to TRBD1. The V segment lost 4 bases and the J segment 7 bases; nucleotides outside the gene matches: 6. Germline V gene data show CDR1 as LGHNA and CDR2 as YSLEER. The CDR3 has 15 amino acids. CDR3 protein: CASSRTGTGAEKLFF. The DNA for the CDR3 is TGCGCCAGCAGCCGCACCGGGACAGGGGCTGAAAAACTGTTTTTT.

This clonotype was observed at least ten times. The J gene is TRBJ2-1, the V gene TRBV20-1, with 12 bases that match TRBD2. The V gene end was trimmed by 6 bases and the J gene end by 0 bases; junction bases not matched to a gene: 12. The CDR3 runs to 18 residues. The germline CDR1 and CDR2 sequences are DFQATT and SNEGSKA (reference sequence). CDR3 nucleotides: TGCAGTGCCCTCTCCGGCACTAGCGGGAGGAGCTCCTACAATGAGCAGTTCTTC. It translates to CSALSGTSGRSSYNEQFF.

A few counts support this clonotype. This chain links TRBV7-8 with TRBJ1-5; D not resolved. V lost 1 base and J lost 7, with 11 bases in between. CDR3 length: 14 residues. Germline V gene sequence: CDR1 SGHVS, CDR2 FQNEAQ. CDR3 amino acids: CASSLGLGPQPQHF. In DNA form, the CDR3 reads TGTGCCAGCAGCTTAGGACTAGGCCCACAGCCCCAGCATTTT.

The CDR3 DNA is TGCGCCAGCGAGAGCGGGGGGGGCTACAATGAGCAGTTCTTC. This sequence encodes CASESGGGYNEQFF. This chain joins TRBV5-1 and TRBJ2-1, with 10 bases identical to TRBD2. The V and J ends lost 7 bases and 3 bases, in that order; junction bases with no gene match: 4. This CDR3 is built from 14 residues. The germline CDR1 and CDR2 sequences are SGHRS and YFSETQ.

V and J are TRBV20-1 and TRBJ2-7; the D gene is possibly TRBD2 (6 bases). The CDR3 extends over 17 amino acids. V lost 0 bases, J lost 3 bases, and 21 bases lay in between. The V gene's germline CDR1 is DFQATT and CDR2 SNEGSKA (reference sequence). CDR3 bases: TGCAGTGCTAGAGAGGGCCGGCGACTAGTGGTAGGCTACGAGCAGTACTTC. This translates into CSAREGRRLVVGYEQYF.

V gene TRBV5-6 combines with J gene TRBJ2-2; D may be TRBD1 (5 bases). V lost 1 base, J lost 2 bases, and 9 bases lay in between. CDR3 length: 15 amino acids. CDR1 is SGHDT and CDR2 is YYEEEE in the germline V gene. The CDR3 region is CASSLSRANTGELFF. CDR3 bases: TGTGCCAGCAGCTTGAGCAGGGCCAACACCGGGGAGCTGTTTTTT.

This clonotype was found many times. The chain couples TRBV29-1 to TRBJ2-5, with D perhaps matching TRBD1 (6 bases). CDR1 is SQVTM, CDR2 ANQGSEA, per germline. The CDR3 runs 12 residues. V was clipped by 3 bases and J by 6 bases, with 11 bases between them. In DNA form, the CDR3 reads TGCAGCGTTGATACAGGGCCGAAGACCCAGTACTTC. Encoded protein: CSVDTGPKTQYF. Full variable domain (remainder filled in from reference TRBV29-1 and TRBJ2-5): SAVISQKPSRDICQRGTSLTIQCQVDSQVTMMFWYRQQPGQSLTLIATANQGSEATYESGFVIDKFPISRPNLTFSTLTVSNMSPEDSSIYLCSVDTGPKTQYFGPGTRLLVL.

This clonotype was seen a handful of times. J is TRBJ2-3 and V is TRBV10-3, with a weak D call TRBD1 (6 bases). CDR1 is ENHRY and CDR2 is SYGVKD in the germline V gene. Trimming removed 6 bases from V and 6 bases from J, with 19 bases in between. The CDR3 has 15 residues. CDR3 nucleotide sequence: TGTGCCATCAGATTTGGGGTGAGGGACACGGATACGCAGTATTTT. Amino acids: CAIRFGVRDTDTQYF.

At least ten counts were recorded for this clonotype. This rearrangement joins TRBV29-1 to TRBJ2-1; 10 nucleotides agree with TRBD2. The CDR3 runs 17 residues. J lost 9 bases, V lost 4 bases, and 18 bases had no gene match. Germline V gene lookup returns CDR1 SQVTM and CDR2 ANQGSEA. CDR3 sequence: CSVVEMLGLATLSEQFF. The CDR3 DNA follows: TGCAGCGTTGTTGAAATGTTGGGACTAGCGACCCTCAGTGAGCAGTTCTTC.

The chain links TRBV20-1 to TRBJ2-5, with D tentatively TRBD2 (5 bases). Per germline, CDR1 DFQATT and CDR2 SNEGSKA (reference sequence). The CDR3 sequence is 13 residues long. Trimming stripped 0 bases from V and 5 bases from J, with 10 bases between. CDR3 sequence (DNA): TGCAGTGCTAGAGATATACTAGTTGAGACCCAGTACTTC. The encoded protein is CSARDILVETQYF.

This clonotype was detected only a few times. This chain joins TRBV12-3 or TRBV12-4 and TRBJ1-6, with no clear D. Trimming left V 0 bases short and J 7 bases short, with 13 bases between. The CDR3 runs to 16 residues. CDR3 in DNA: TGTGCCAGCAGTTTAGCCCCCCTGCGAGCAAATTCACCCCTCCACTTT. This codes for CASSLAPLRANSPLHF.

This clonotype has at least ten counts. In nucleotides, the CDR3 is TGTGCCAGCAGCCAAGCCGGGGGGAGTGGTAACGGCTACACCTTC. Encoded protein: CASSQAGGSGNGYTF. This chain uses TRBV3-1 with TRBJ1-2; weak D call: TRBD1 (5 bases). This CDR3 is built from 15 residues. Germline V CDR1 and CDR2: LGHDT, YNNKEL (reference sequence). Between the trimmed V and J ends, which lost 1 base and 8 bases, there was a span of 17 bases.

This chain's CDR3 is CASSQEGSYYEQYF. The CDR3 DNA reads TGTGCCAGCAGCCAAGAGGGGAGTTACTACGAGCAGTACTTC. This chain uses TRBV4-2 with TRBJ2-7; tentatively, D is TRBD2 (5 bases). The ends were cut back, 0 bases at V and 3 bases at J, with 9 bases in the middle. Germline values: CDR1 LGHNA, CDR2 YNFKEQ. The length of the CDR3 is 14 residues.

This clonotype appeared a few times. The chain recombines TRBV7-8 with TRBJ2-7; no definite D call. The germline V gene encodes CDR1 SGHVS and CDR2 FQNEAQ. This CDR3 region has 11 residues. Trimming removed 4 bases at V and 6 bases at J, with 7 bases between. CDR3 nucleotides: TGTGCCAGCAGCTCCCTGGGCGAGCAGTACTTC. It codes for CASSSLGEQYF.

The chain carries TRBV7-2 and TRBJ1-1; D call uncertain. The V gene's germline CDR1 is SGHTA and CDR2 FQGNSA. Deletions cut 1 base from V and 1 base from J, with 7 bases between. This CDR3 contains 14 residues. CDR3 nucleotide sequence: TGTGCCAGCAGCTTAGTCGCCAGGAACACTGAAGCTTTCTTT. Its translation is CASSLVARNTEAFF.

This clonotype came up a few times. The gene calls are TRBV20-1 and TRBJ2-1, with 12 bases aligning to TRBD1. The CDR3 has 14 amino acids. The V and J ends lost 5 bases and 7 bases, in that order; junction bases with no gene match: 6. CDR1 and CDR2 (germline): DFQATT, SNEGSKA (reference sequence). CDR3 region: CSAVGTGGWNEQFF. CDR3 bases: TGCAGTGCTGTAGGGACAGGGGGCTGGAATGAGCAGTTCTTC.

This clonotype was seen a few times. The rearrangement uses TRBV6-2 or TRBV6-3 and TRBJ1-5; D is undetermined. Germline V gene lookup returns CDR1 MNHEY and CDR2 SVGEGT. V was shortened by 6 bases and J by 6 bases, with 9 bases between the two germline ends. This CDR3 has 12 residues. The CDR3 nucleotides read TGTGCCAGCAGCCCGATTCCTCAGCCCCAGCATTTT. Translated, it gives CASSPIPQPQHF.